This T cell receptor beta chain was found in a study of vaccination and CD4 T cells after COVID-19. About the study: Diagnosis preceded the drawing of post-COVID samples by a median approximately 110 days (range 35 to 161). The stimulating agents, overlapping spike peptides, came from SARS-CoV-2, HCoV-NL63, HCoV-OC43 and HCoV-229E.

V gave up 5 bases and J gave up 7 bases; unmatched junction bases: 4. The germline CDR1 and CDR2 sequences are SGHAT and FQNNGV. The CDR3 runs to 12 residues. Note on this clonotype: Its antigen remains unknown.

As to treatment: approximately 10-day PBMC culture with coronavirus spike peptide pools or control peptides (ViraFEST assay). When 10 days of culture had elapsed, CD4+ T cells were isolated by negative selection. Sequencing of cultured CD4+ T cell DNA used the Oncomine TCR Beta short-read assay. Genomic DNA was isolated from CD4+ T cells that had been cultured. In TCRdb, the PCR reads were re-called with MiXCR into one record per CDR3 protein. The sample lists some 10,000 distinct CDR3 sequences, about 46% seen once, with over 25% in the top ten. The sample comprised CD4+ T cells from blood, cultured in vitro. The chain joins TRBV11-2 to TRBJ1-1; 7 bases are a match to TRBD1. This TCR was sampled from a human donor who had recovered from COVID-19. DNA for the CDR3: TGTGCCAGCAGCCTTAGACAGGGTGAAGCTTTCTTT. Its translation is CASSLRQGEAFF.